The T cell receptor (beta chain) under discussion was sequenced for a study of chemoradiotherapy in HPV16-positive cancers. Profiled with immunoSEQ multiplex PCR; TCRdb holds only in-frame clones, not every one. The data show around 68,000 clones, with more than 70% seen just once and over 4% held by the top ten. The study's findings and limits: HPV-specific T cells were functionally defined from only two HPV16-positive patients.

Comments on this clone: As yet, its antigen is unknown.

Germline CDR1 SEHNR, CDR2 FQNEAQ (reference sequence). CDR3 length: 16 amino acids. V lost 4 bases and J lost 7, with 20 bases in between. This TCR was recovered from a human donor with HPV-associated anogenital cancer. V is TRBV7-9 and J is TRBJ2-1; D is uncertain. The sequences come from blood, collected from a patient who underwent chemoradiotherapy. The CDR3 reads CASSSGLVFPGNEQFF. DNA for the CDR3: TGTGCCAGCAGCTCTGGCCTGGTCTTCCCTGGGAATGAGCAGTTCTTC.